A selection of T cell receptor beta chains follows, all from one sample in a study of blood T cell repertoires in COVID-19. Data came from immunoSEQ multiplex PCR; TCRdb stores just in-frame clones and leaves some out. Seen here are 200,000 to 250,000 clones, 70% to 85% observed once, and the top ten hold approximately 15%. Sequenced sample: PBMCs or T cells enriched from blood (not recorded which). The receptors shown here come from a man in his forties who had recovered from COVID-19. CDR3s include the opening cysteine and the closing phenylalanine or tryptophan. A D gene is named only where the DNA matches it firmly. Only part of the rows carry a size: once, few, many, or a class if the clone is expanded.

CASSSPRLALREQFF	TGTGCCAGCAGCTCCCCCCGGCTAGCTCTACGTGAGCAGTTCTTC	TRBV11-2	NA	NA	TRBJ2-1
CASLVVGNQPQHF	TGTGCCAGCTTAGTGGTTGGCAATCAGCCCCAGCATTTT	TRBV6-5	NA	NA	TRBJ1-5
CASSQRGGLGYTF	TGTGCCAGCTCCCAGAGGGGGGGTCTTGGCTACACCTTC	TRBV5-4	NA	NA	TRBJ1-2
CASSPPRSAARYDEQFF	TGTGCCAGCAGCCCCCCTCGGTCCGCCGCACGGTACGATGAGCAGTTCTTC	TRBV9	NA	NA	TRBJ2-1
CASSQTAHYGYTF	TGTGCCAGCAGTCAAACTGCCCACTATGGCTACACCTTC	TRBV28	NA	once	TRBJ1-2
CASSSTGTPQETQYF	TGCGCCAGCAGCTCAACCGGGACTCCGCAAGAGACCCAGTACTTC	TRBV5-1	NA	once	TRBJ2-5
CASSLEGLGGRDTQYF	TGTGCCAGCAGTTTAGAGGGCCTAGGAGGTAGAGATACGCAGTATTTT	TRBV28	NA	NA	TRBJ2-3
CASSLAFQGQETQYF	TGTGCCAGCAGCTTAGCGTTTCAGGGGCAAGAGACCCAGTACTTC	TRBV7-7	NA	NA	TRBJ2-5
CASSLEEQGDSPLHF	TGCGCCAGCAGCTTGGAAGAACAGGGAGATTCACCCCTCCACTTT	TRBV5-1	NA	NA	TRBJ1-6
CASSAGGGPDTQYF	TGTGCCAGCAGCGCTGGGGGGGGCCCAGATACGCAGTATTTT	TRBV9	NA	once	TRBJ2-3
CSVDSMSGPTDTQYF	TGCAGCGTTGATTCGATGAGCGGACCCACAGATACGCAGTATTTT	TRBV29-1	NA	NA	TRBJ2-3
CASSIYRATEAFF	TGTGCCAGCAGCATCTACAGGGCCACTGAAGCTTTCTTT	TRBV7-2	NA	few	TRBJ1-1
CASSLLAGGLETQYF	TGTGCCAGCAGCCTCCTGGCGGGGGGGCTTGAGACCCAGTACTTC	TRBV3-1/TRBV3-2	TRBD2	NA	TRBJ2-5
CASSPWTGMFANTGELFF	TGTGCCAGCTCACCGTGGACAGGAATGTTCGCGAACACCGGGGAGCTGTTTTTT	TRBV18	TRBD1	NA	TRBJ2-2
CASSYKTGVGRTEAFF	TGTGCCAGCAGTTATAAGACAGGGGTCGGAAGGACTGAAGCTTTCTTT	TRBV6-2/TRBV6-3	TRBD1	NA	TRBJ1-1
CASSFRTGAQETQYF	TGTGCCAGCTCATTCCGGACAGGGGCTCAAGAGACCCAGTACTTC	TRBV18	TRBD1	NA	TRBJ2-5
CASSSSTPGQSYNEQFF	TGCGCCAGCAGCTCGTCGACACCGGGACAGTCCTACAATGAGCAGTTCTTC	TRBV5-1	TRBD1	NA	TRBJ2-1
CASSLAPGTGGYGYTF	TGTGCCAGCAGCTTAGCGCCCGGGACAGGTGGTTATGGCTACACCTTC	TRBV7-2	TRBD1	NA	TRBJ1-2
CASSTGDSHTEAFF	TGTGCCAGCAGTACGGGGGACAGTCACACTGAAGCTTTCTTT	TRBV6-5	TRBD1	few	TRBJ1-1
CASTPSGIAYNSPLHF	TGCGCCAGCACGCCCTCGGGGATAGCCTATAATTCACCCCTCCACTTT	TRBV4-1	NA	NA	TRBJ1-6
CASSLNSQPYNEQFF	TGTGCCAGCAGCTTGAACAGCCAACCCTACAATGAGCAGTTCTTC	TRBV7-9	NA	NA	TRBJ2-1
CASSFGIGDMNTEAFF	TGTGCCAGCAGTTTCGGGATCGGAGATATGAACACTGAAGCTTTCTTT	TRBV28	NA	NA	TRBJ1-1
CASSPLSGDRGLNEQYF	TGCGCCAGCAGCCCGCTATCCGGGGACAGGGGGTTGAACGAGCAGTACTTC	TRBV4-1	TRBD1	NA	TRBJ2-7
CATSRDGQGNTEAFF	TGTGCCACCAGCAGAGATGGCCAGGGCAACACTGAAGCTTTCTTT	TRBV15	NA	once	TRBJ1-1
CAWSSQDSDEQYF	TGTGCCTGGAGCTCTCAGGATAGTGACGAGCAGTACTTC	TRBV30	NA	NA	TRBJ2-7
CASSLAEAYEQYF	TGTGCCAGCAGTTTAGCAGAGGCCTACGAGCAGTACTTC	TRBV27	NA	NA	TRBJ2-7
CASSLAVVGGTGELFF	TGCGCCAGCAGCTTGGCCGTGGTCGGGGGCACCGGGGAGCTGTTTTTT	TRBV5-1	NA	NA	TRBJ2-2
CSVGDRDPLEQYF	TGCAGCGTGGGGGACAGGGACCCCCTCGAGCAGTACTTC	TRBV29-1	TRBD1	NA	TRBJ2-7
CASSLIGQGITEAFF	TGTGCCAGCAGCCTCATCGGACAGGGGATCACTGAAGCTTTCTTT	TRBV7-3	TRBD1	NA	TRBJ1-1
CASSPVREGYGYTF	TGTGCCAGCTCCCCGGTACGGGAGGGCTATGGCTACACCTTC	TRBV18	NA	NA	TRBJ1-2
CASSPQRGHEQFF	TGTGCCAGCAGCCCCCAAAGAGGGCATGAGCAGTTCTTC	TRBV9	NA	NA	TRBJ2-1
CSVEGGTSYEQYF	TGCAGCGTTGAGGGGGGAACCTCGTACGAGCAGTACTTC	TRBV29-1	NA	many	TRBJ2-7
CASRTGSSYEQYF	TGTGCCAGCAGGACTGGGAGCTCCTACGAGCAGTACTTC	TRBV5-6	NA	NA	TRBJ2-7
CASSPAAGGETQYF	TGCGCCAGCAGCCCCGCAGCAGGTGGGGAGACCCAGTACTTC	TRBV5-1	NA	NA	TRBJ2-5
CSVPRVDNYGYTF	TGCAGCGTCCCGAGGGTAGATAACTATGGCTACACCTTC	TRBV29-1	NA	NA	TRBJ1-2
CSVDTRGLNTGELFF	TGCAGCGTTGACACAAGGGGGCTGAACACCGGGGAGCTGTTTTTT	TRBV29-1	TRBD1	NA	TRBJ2-2
CASSPPTRRGEAFF	TGTGCCAGCAGCCCCCCAACGCGGAGGGGCGAAGCTTTCTTT	TRBV11-2	NA	few	TRBJ1-1
CASSRGTGGDNEQFF	TGTGCCAGTAGCAGGGGGACAGGGGGGGACAATGAGCAGTTCTTC	TRBV19	TRBD1	NA	TRBJ2-1
CSASDFSDRRGNYGYTF	TGCAGTGCTAGTGACTTTTCGGACAGGAGGGGGAACTATGGCTACACCTTC	TRBV20-1	TRBD1	NA	TRBJ1-2
CAIKEGAGETQYF	TGTGCCATCAAAGAGGGGGCGGGAGAGACCCAGTACTTC	TRBV10-3	TRBD1	NA	TRBJ2-5
CASGYSFETQYF	TGTGCCAGCGGTTATAGTTTTGAGACCCAGTACTTC	TRBV11-2	NA	NA	TRBJ2-5
CASSRYYRAGNQPQHF	TGTGCCAGCAGTCGATATTACAGGGCCGGCAATCAGCCCCAGCATTTT	TRBV6-6	NA	NA	TRBJ1-5
CASSSRMDNPAFF	TGTGCCAGCAGCTCCAGAATGGACAACCCAGCTTTCTTT	TRBV11-1	NA	NA	TRBJ1-1
CSAAGDEQFF	TGCAGTGCAGCGGGGGATGAGCAGTTCTTC	TRBV20-1	TRBD2	NA	TRBJ2-1
CASSQHVHSPLHF	TGTGCCAGCAGCCAACACGTACATTCACCCCTCCACTTT	TRBV7-2	NA	few	TRBJ1-6
CASSESIIDRAYGYTF	TGTGCCAGCAGTGAATCCATAATAGACAGGGCCTATGGCTACACCTTC	TRBV6-1	TRBD1	NA	TRBJ1-2
CASSSQGVYGYTF	TGTGCCAGCAGCTCACAGGGCGTCTATGGCTACACCTTC	TRBV11-2	NA	NA	TRBJ1-2
CASRIGQGYEQYF	TGTGCCAGCAGAATCGGGCAGGGCTACGAGCAGTACTTC	TRBV25-1	NA	NA	TRBJ2-7
CASSYSWRGLYEQYF	TGTGCCAGCAGTTACTCTTGGCGGGGTTTGTACGAGCAGTACTTC	TRBV6-5	NA	NA	TRBJ2-7
CSVGESDQPQHF	TGCAGCGTTGGCGAGAGCGATCAGCCCCAGCATTTT	TRBV29-1	NA	NA	TRBJ1-5
CAWKGQYNSPLHF	TGTGCCTGGAAAGGACAGTATAATTCACCCCTCCACTTT	TRBV30	NA	NA	TRBJ1-6
CASSQVRWTVTTDGYTF	TGCGCCAGCAGCCAAGTTCGTTGGACAGTAACAACTGATGGCTACACCTTC	TRBV4-3	NA	NA	TRBJ1-2
CASSYRRVDKNIQYF	TGTGCCAGCAGCTACCGACGGGTGGATAAAAACATTCAGTACTTC	TRBV7-2	NA	NA	TRBJ2-4
CASSDRGWGTEAFF	TGTGCCAGCAGCGACAGGGGATGGGGCACTGAAGCTTTCTTT	TRBV9	TRBD1	NA	TRBJ1-1
CASRRTVNTEAFF	TGTGCCAGCAGGCGGACTGTAAACACTGAAGCTTTCTTT	TRBV11-3	NA	NA	TRBJ1-1
CASTLTGASYEQYF	TGTGCCAGCACCCTGACAGGGGCATCCTACGAGCAGTACTTC	TRBV28	TRBD1	NA	TRBJ2-7
CASSPGQGKGEKLFF	TGTGCCAGCTCACCTGGACAGGGTAAAGGTGAAAAACTGTTTTTT	TRBV18	TRBD1	NA	TRBJ1-4
CASRVNANTQYF	TGTGCCAGCCGGGTTAACGCGAATACGCAGTATTTT	TRBV2	NA	once	TRBJ2-3
CASSLTGGNQPQHF	TGCGCCAGCAGCTTGACGGGCGGGAATCAGCCCCAGCATTTT	TRBV5-1	NA	NA	TRBJ1-5
CASSLSTTGGFSPLHF	TGTGCCAGCAGTTTATCGACGACAGGGGGATTTTCACCCCTCCACTTT	TRBV27	TRBD1	NA	TRBJ1-6